Listed below are T cell receptor beta chains from one sample, sequenced in a study of patients and donors after allogeneic stem cell transplantation. TCRdb processed the RT-PCR reads anew with MiXCR; each CDR3 protein has one entry. This table has more than 150,000 distinct CDR3 sequences, roughly two fifths appearing once. The sequenced sample consisted of blood, either unsorted or a sorted T cell fraction (not recorded which). These receptors all stem from a human donor who was either an allogeneic HSCT recipient or a stem cell or donor lymphocyte infusion donor (not recorded which). It is not recorded whose cells these are; they may come from a transplant donor. CDR3s include the opening cysteine and the closing phenylalanine or tryptophan. A D gene is named only where the DNA matches it firmly. Size tells how often a clone was seen (once, few, many) or the class of an expanded clone, and some rows leave it out.

V,length,D,size,J,DNA,CDR3
TRBV28,15,TRBD2,few,TRBJ2-1,TGTGCCAGCAGGATAGCGGGGTTCTCAGGGAATGAGCAGTTCTTC,CASRIAGFSGNEQFF
TRBV13,13,NA,NA,TRBJ1-1,TGTGCCAGCAGCTTAGGGAGGGACCCTGAAGCTTTCTTT,CASSLGRDPEAFF
TRBV7-3,13,NA,few,TRBJ1-1,TGTGCCAGCAGCTTAAGGGCCGACACTGAAGCTTTCTTT,CASSLRADTEAFF
TRBV6-5,16,TRBD1,NA,TRBJ2-7,TGTGCCAGCAGTACCACCCCGGGACAGGGAACCTACGAGCAGTACTTC,CASSTTPGQGTYEQYF
TRBV28,16,NA,NA,TRBJ2-3,TGTGCCAGCAGTCCCGCTGACTTGCAACGTGGGGATACGCAGTATTTT,CASSPADLQRGDTQYF
TRBV7-2,15,TRBD1,NA,TRBJ1-5,TGTGCCAGCAGCATTGGGACAGCCGACAATCAGCCCCAGCATTTT,CASSIGTADNQPQHF
TRBV6-2/TRBV6-3,13,NA,NA,TRBJ2-1,TGTGCCAGCAGCGGGTACACCATCAATGAGCAGTTCTTC,CASSGYTINEQFF
TRBV21-1,14,NA,few,TRBJ2-7,TGTGCCAGCAGGTTGAGCTTCATCGACCACGAGCAGTACTTC,CASRLSFIDHEQYF
TRBV5-1,15,TRBD2,NA,TRBJ2-7,TGCGCCAGCAGCGGGCAAACTAGCGGGGCCTACGAGCAGTACTTC,CASSGQTSGAYEQYF
TRBV12-3/TRBV12-4,14,NA,few,TRBJ1-5,TGTGCCAGCAGTTTTGGGGGGAGCAATCAGCCCCAGCATTTT,CASSFGGSNQPQHF
TRBV7-2,18,TRBD2,NA,TRBJ2-3,TGTGCCAGCAGCCTAGCTACTAGGACTAGCGGGGGCACAGATACGCAGTATTTT,CASSLATRTSGGTDTQYF
TRBV6-2/TRBV6-3,13,TRBD2,once,TRBJ2-5,TGTGCCAGCAGTTACGAGCGGGGAGAGACCCAGTACTTC,CASSYERGETQYF
TRBV6-5,12,NA,NA,TRBJ1-2,TGTGCCAGCGTTTCCGGGACGGCTGGCTACACCTTC,CASVSGTAGYTF
TRBV5-1,16,NA,NA,TRBJ1-1,TGCGCCAGCCGCCCTCTAAGCTTGGGATCCAACACTGAAGCTTTCTTT,CASRPLSLGSNTEAFF
TRBV6-5,12,NA,few,TRBJ1-1,TGTGCCAGCAGAGAGGGTACCACTGAAGCTTTCTTT,CASREGTTEAFF
TRBV4-3,18,NA,NA,TRBJ1-6,TGCGCCAGCAGCCAAGGTTTTACAGGGAGCTCCTATAATTCACCCCTCCACTTT,CASSQGFTGSSYNSPLHF
TRBV6-5,12,NA,few,TRBJ1-4,TGTGCCAGCAGCCCGGGGAATGAAAAACTGTTTTTT,CASSPGNEKLFF
TRBV28,16,TRBD1,NA,TRBJ1-5,TGTGCCAGCAGTTTGGGGGGGACAGTGGGAAATCAGCCCCAGCATTTT,CASSLGGTVGNQPQHF
TRBV6-5,13,NA,NA,TRBJ1-3,TGTGCCAGCAGGAGAGGGCCGGGAAACACCATATATTTT,CASRRGPGNTIYF
TRBV10-3,12,NA,NA,TRBJ2-1,TGTGCCATCAGTGAGTTGGGGAATGAGCAGTTCTTC,CAISELGNEQFF
TRBV10-3,15,NA,NA,TRBJ1-1,TGTGCCATCAGAATACAGGGAAATTCGGACACTGAAGCTTTCTTT,CAIRIQGNSDTEAFF
TRBV4-3,16,TRBD1,NA,TRBJ1-2,TGCGCCAGCAGCCACGCGGCGCAGGGGGCAAATTATGGCTACACCTTC,CASSHAAQGANYGYTF
TRBV5-6,15,NA,NA,TRBJ2-2,TGTGCCAGCAGCCCCTCAAAAGGGTACACCGGGGAGCTGTTTTTT,CASSPSKGYTGELFF
TRBV5-1,15,TRBD1,NA,TRBJ1-4,TGCGCCAGCAGCCTCGGACAGGGCAAAGCTGAAAAACTGTTTTTT,CASSLGQGKAEKLFF
TRBV6-2/TRBV6-3,14,TRBD1,NA,TRBJ1-5,TGTGCCAGCAGTCAAGACAGGGAGTATCAGCCCCAGCATTTT,CASSQDREYQPQHF
TRBV7-9,11,NA,NA,TRBJ1-2,TGTGCCAGCAGCCCCGCGGGGGGCTACACCTTC,CASSPAGGYTF
TRBV12-3/TRBV12-4,13,NA,few,TRBJ2-5,TGTGCCAGCAGTTTACCGGGGCAAGAGACCCAGTACTTC,CASSLPGQETQYF
TRBV12-3/TRBV12-4,14,TRBD2,NA,TRBJ2-3,TGTGCCAGCAGTAGCGGGAGGGGAGCCGATACGCAGTATTTT,CASSSGRGADTQYF
TRBV10-3,14,NA,few,TRBJ2-5,TGTGCCCTGCCCCCACTAGAGCAACAAGAGACCCAGTACTTC,CALPPLEQQETQYF
TRBV9,17,TRBD2,NA,TRBJ2-2,TGTGCCAGCAGCGTAGCTGGGAGCGGGACTCCAACCGGGGAGCTGTTTTTT,CASSVAGSGTPTGELFF
TRBV12-3/TRBV12-4,13,TRBD1,many,TRBJ1-6,TGTGCCAGCAGAGGACAGGGTGGTTCACCCCTCCACTTT,CASRGQGGSPLHF
TRBV12-3/TRBV12-4,17,TRBD1,NA,TRBJ1-1,TGTGCCAGCAGTATGTATGACAGGGGATATCGGGGCACTGAAGCTTTCTTT,CASSMYDRGYRGTEAFF
TRBV12-3/TRBV12-4,12,NA,few,TRBJ2-3,TGTGCCAGCAGTTTAAACGGAGATACGCAGTATTTT,CASSLNGDTQYF
TRBV12-3/TRBV12-4,13,NA,NA,TRBJ2-2,TGTGCCAGCAGTCTCCTGGAAGCCGGGGAGCTGTTTTTT,CASSLLEAGELFF
TRBV5-6,12,NA,few,TRBJ1-1,TGTGCCAGCAGCTTGGCTCAAAATGAAGCTTTCTTT,CASSLAQNEAFF
TRBV6-5,14,NA,few,TRBJ2-7,TGTGCCAGCAGTTACTACGGACAAGAATACGAGCAGTACTTC,CASSYYGQEYEQYF
TRBV24-1,16,NA,NA,TRBJ1-5,TGTGCCACCAGTGATTCTGACACGGGGAGAAATCAGCCCCAGCATTTT,CATSDSDTGRNQPQHF
TRBV9,14,TRBD1,few,TRBJ1-1,TGTGCCAGCAGCGCACCCGACAGGGACACTGAAGCTTTCTTT,CASSAPDRDTEAFF
TRBV12-3/TRBV12-4,14,NA,NA,TRBJ1-3,TGTGCCAGCAGTTGGGCAGGGGTAGGAAACACCATATATTTT,CASSWAGVGNTIYF
TRBV7-2,14,TRBD1,NA,TRBJ1-1,TGTGCCAGCACCCAGGACAGGGGTAACACTGAAGCTTTCTTT,CASTQDRGNTEAFF
TRBV27,14,TRBD1,NA,TRBJ1-2,TGTGCCAGCAGACTGGGACAGGGGAGTTATGGCTACACCTTC,CASRLGQGSYGYTF
TRBV5-1,13,NA,many,TRBJ1-1,TGCGCCAGCAGCTTACAGGGAGGCACTGAAGCTTTCTTT,CASSLQGGTEAFF
TRBV6-2/TRBV6-3,16,NA,NA,TRBJ1-2,TGTGCCAGCAGTTCTGGGCGTTGGGGTCAGGACTATGGCTACACCTTC,CASSSGRWGQDYGYTF
TRBV12-3/TRBV12-4,16,NA,NA,TRBJ2-6,TGTGCCAGCAGTTTAGCTCAGGGATCTGGGGCCAACGTCCTGACTTTC,CASSLAQGSGANVLTF
TRBV5-1,13,NA,few,TRBJ1-1,TGCGCCAGCAGCTTCGCAGGACTAACTGAAGCTTTCTTT,CASSFAGLTEAFF
TRBV19,13,TRBD1,few,TRBJ1-1,TGTGCCAGTAGTATCCCACAGGGGATCAGAGCTTTCTTT,CASSIPQGIRAFF
TRBV4-3,16,TRBD2,NA,TRBJ2-1,TGCGCCAGCAGCCAAGAGAAGACTAGCGGGGATAATGAGCAGTTCTTC,CASSQEKTSGDNEQFF
TRBV2,16,TRBD2,NA,TRBJ2-2,TGTGCCAGCAGTGAAGCGCTTCCTCTAGCGGCCGGGGAGCTGTTTTTT,CASSEALPLAAGELFF
TRBV6-5,13,NA,many,TRBJ1-1,TGTGCCAGCAGTTACTCCGCGGACAGAGAAGCTTTCTTT,CASSYSADREAFF
TRBV15,15,NA,NA,TRBJ1-4,TGTGCCACCAGCAGAGATGGGGCGGGGGATGAAAAACTGTTTTTT,CATSRDGAGDEKLFF
TRBV5-1,15,NA,NA,TRBJ1-1,TGCGCCAGCAGCTTGTATACAGGAGGGAACACTGAAGCTTTCTTT,CASSLYTGGNTEAFF
TRBV7-8,16,TRBD2,few,TRBJ2-3,TGTGCCAGCAGCTTAGCCCCAGCGGGAGGGAGAGATACGCAGTATTTT,CASSLAPAGGRDTQYF
TRBV4-3,17,NA,NA,TRBJ2-2,TGCGCCAGCAGCCAAGATCCCGGTCGGGGGTGGACCGGGGAGCTGTTTTTT,CASSQDPGRGWTGELFF
TRBV5-5,12,NA,few,TRBJ2-7,TGTGCCAGCAGCTTGGTGGGGTACGTGCAGTACTTC,CASSLVGYVQYF
TRBV12-3/TRBV12-4,16,TRBD1,NA,TRBJ2-3,TGTGCCAGCAGTTTGACAGGGAGTGGACCCACAGATACGCAGTATTTT,CASSLTGSGPTDTQYF
TRBV12-3/TRBV12-4,14,NA,NA,TRBJ2-7,TGTGCCAGCAGTTGGCAGGGGGGCTCCTACGAGCAGTACTTC,CASSWQGGSYEQYF
TRBV7-9,12,NA,few,TRBJ1-1,TGTGCCAGCAGCTTAGCCGCCATTGAAGCTTTCTTT,CASSLAAIEAFF